The count of the clone carrying this TCR beta chain is one. The data are from a study of T cell changes during pregnancy in multiple sclerosis. The CDR3 is 15 residues long. Per germline, CDR1 SGHDN and CDR2 FVKESK. With 4 bases removed from V and 4 bases from J, the gap between germline ends came to 16 bases. The protocol was immunoSEQ multiplex PCR, while the TCRdb copy is restricted to in-frame clones and leaves out a portion. The sample lists roughly 88,000 clones; more than 85% were seen once. This specimen consisted of peripheral blood, obtained in the first trimester of pregnancy. The clonotype was recovered from a female donor with multiple sclerosis, enrolled in a pregnancy study. The chain employs TRBV14 and TRBJ2-5, with D unresolved. For the CDR3, the DNA is TGTGCCAGCAGCCCCTACGCGAATCCCCCAGAGACCCAGTACTTC. This encodes CASSPYANPPETQYF.